The TCR beta chain described here comes from a study of T-cell reconstitution after alpha-beta-depleted transplantation in children. For TCRbeta, the library was prepared with unique molecular identifiers. TCRdb redid the calling of the PCR reads with MiXCR, one entry per CDR3 protein. The sample holds 300,000 to 400,000 distinct CDR3 sequences, roughly 25% seen once. CDR3 length equals 13 residues. Germline loops: CDR1 SNHLY, CDR2 FYNNEI. V lost 4 bases and J 5 bases, leaving 8 bases between the germline ends. About this clonotype itself: The target antigen is unknown.

Study findings and constraints: Several hundred expanded graft clones reportedly supplied alpha-beta T cells about two months after transplant. Once a year had passed after transplant, T-cell counts and diversity came mostly from newly produced T cells.

The material sequenced was PBMCs, mostly from graft donor cells, taken 180 days after TCRalphabeta/CD19-depleted stem cell transplant. This clonotype originated in a male patient between 10 and 17 years old who had a stem cell transplant for acute lymphoblastic leukemia, so the T cells may come from the graft donor. The chain has TRBV2 and TRBJ2-2; the D gene is possibly TRBD2 (5 bases). The CDR3 DNA reads as TGTGCCAGCAGTGGGTGGGAGACCGGGGAGCTGTTTTTT. Its translation: CASSGWETGELFF.